The 3 T cell receptor beta chains below all came from one sample that was sequenced in a study of OX40 agonist ivuxolimab in advanced cancers. Generated by immunoSEQ multiplex PCR, the TCRdb table keeps only in-frame clones and is missing some. This table holds around 80,000 clones, approximately 85% found once. This material consisted of CD4+ or CD8+ T cells sorted from blood, taken in a trial of the OX40 agonist ivuxolimab. Receptor source: an adult with an advanced solid tumor such as melanoma, head and neck, liver or kidney cancer.

This clone is a singleton in its sample. The CDR3 loop reads CASSIGNQRRGTDTQYF. The CDR3 bases are TGTGCCAGTAGTATAGGTAACCAGCGGAGGGGCACAGATACGCAGTATTTT. The rearrangement joins TRBV19 to TRBJ2-3; TRBD2 is a possible D gene (6 bases). Germline loops: CDR1 LNHDA, CDR2 SQIVND (reference sequence). This CDR3 contains 17 residues. Trimming pared 1 base from V and 1 base from J, leaving 15 bases between.

This clone was seen only a few times. V and J are TRBV6-1 and TRBJ2-7; D may be TRBD2 (7 bases). The CDR3 length is 15 residues. Germline lookup yields CDR1 MNHNS and CDR2 SASEGT. V was pared by 7 bases and J by 2 bases, with 18 bases between. CDR3 DNA: TGTGCCAGCATGGGGGGGGCAGCGACTCCCTACGAGCAGTACTTC. This translates into CASMGGAATPYEQYF.

In this sample, this clone turned up once. The V call is TRBV6-1, the J call TRBJ1-1; D uncertain. V lost 6 bases to trimming and J lost 5 bases, with 13 bases between them. There are 13 residues in the CDR3. Germline V gives CDR1 MNHNS, CDR2 SASEGT. The CDR3, as DNA: TGTGCCAGCAGGTTGGAGGGTTTGACTGAAGCTTTCTTT. Translating gives CASRLEGLTEAFF.